One and the same sample provided the 10 T cell receptor beta chains below, sequenced in a study of a mutant IDH1 vaccine in newly diagnosed glioma. Here immunoSEQ multiplex PCR was the method, and the copy in TCRdb shows in-frame clones only, minus some. This sample has about 64,000 clones, with about 81% found just once. No antigens are known for them. The time point was: week 11, during vaccination. It was 300 ug of mutant IDH1 20-mer peptide that made up each vaccine dose, given with topical imiquimod. Sample: PBMCs, taken from a glioma patient whose treatment included an IDH1 peptide vaccine. Every receptor here comes from a woman aged 50 to 65 with glioma.

The chain recombines TRBV27 with TRBJ1-2; 7 positions agree with TRBD1. Germline V gene lookup returns CDR1 MNHEY and CDR2 SMNVEV (reference sequence). Trimming took 3 bases from V and 8 from J; bases not matched to a gene: 12. CDR3 size: 15 residues. CDR3 sequence reads: CASSFAAGQRGGYTF. CDR3 nucleotide sequence: TGTGCCAGCAGTTTTGCGGCGGGACAGCGGGGCGGCTACACCTTC.

The sample holds a few counts of this clone. The genes are TRBV12-5 and TRBJ1-2; no reliable D call. The V gene lost 5 bases and the J gene lost 8 bases, with 18 bases spanning the gap. This CDR3 region has 14 residues. The germline V gene encodes CDR1 LGHNT and CDR2 FRNRAP. The CDR3 region has the DNA TGTGCTAGTGGTCTAAGCAGGCCTGAGAGGGGCTACACCTTC. Translated: CASGLSRPERGYTF.

This chain joins TRBV5-4 and TRBJ2-1; weak D call: TRBD2 (5 bases). CDR1 and CDR2 from the germline V gene are SGHNT and YYREEE (reference sequence). The ends were cut back, 5 bases at V and 6 bases at J, with 9 bases in the middle. This CDR3 comprises 12 residues. This CDR3 is CASRAGGNEQFF. The CDR3 region has the DNA TGTGCCAGCAGGGCAGGAGGCAATGAGCAGTTCTTC.

V and J are TRBV5-1 and TRBJ2-7, with TRBD1 matching 9 bases. The CDR3 totals 16 residues. Looked up from germline, CDR1 is SGHRS and CDR2 is YFSETQ. Trimming removed 0 bases from V and 4 bases from J; junction bases left unmatched: 8. CDR3 bases: TGCGCCAGCAGCTTGGCCGGCGGGACAGGGAAGTACGAGCAGTACTTC. Protein sequence: CASSLAGGTGKYEQYF.

This chain links TRBV6-5 with TRBJ1-1; 7 bases map to TRBD1. The CDR3 spans 15 residues. Germline CDR1 MNHEY, CDR2 SVGAGI. V lost 0 bases to trimming and J lost 1 base; unmatched junction nucleotides: 2. Here the CDR3 DNA reads TGTGCCAGCAGTTACTCGGACAGGAGGAACACTGAAGCTTTCTTT. It codes for CASSYSDRRNTEAFF.

The chain couples TRBV19 to TRBJ2-2, with D perhaps being TRBD1 or TRBD2 (5 bases each). The CDR3 has 14 amino acids. V shed 6 bases and J shed 5 bases, with 13 bases lying between them. Germline loops: CDR1 LNHDA, CDR2 SQIVND (reference sequence). CDR3 loop: CASRDRGETGELFF. The CDR3 DNA is TGTGCCAGTAGAGATCGAGGGGAGACCGGGGAGCTGTTTTTT.

This clone was counted once. The chain links TRBV27 to TRBJ1-6; no firm D call. The CDR3 is 15 amino acids. The germline V and J ends were trimmed by 4 bases and 7 bases, with 14 bases remaining between them. Germline V lookup: CDR1 MNHEY, CDR2 SMNVEV (reference sequence). As DNA, the CDR3 is TGTGCCAGCAGTTCCCTGTGGACGGAAAATTCACCCCTCCACTTT. Protein sequence: CASSSLWTENSPLHF.

This CDR3 reads CASSLGGMNTEAFF. Written as DNA, the CDR3 is TGTGCCAGCAGCTTAGGGGGCATGAACACTGAAGCTTTCTTT. The V gene is TRBV7-2, the J gene TRBJ1-1, with a weak D call TRBD1 (5 bases). Between the trimmed V and J ends, which lost 1 base and 0 bases, there was a span of 6 bases. This CDR3 comprises 14 residues. Germline CDR1 is SGHTA and CDR2 is FQGNSA.

This clone was recorded a few times. The rearrangement joins TRBV2 to TRBJ2-1; 9 positions match TRBD2. CDR1 and CDR2 from the germline V gene are SNHLY and FYNNEI. The V gene end was trimmed by 8 bases and the J gene end by 5 bases; junction bases not matched to a gene: 7. The CDR3 totals 14 residues. In DNA form, the CDR3 reads TGTGCCAGCTTCAGGGCGGGGGGGCACAATGAGCAGTTCTTC. Protein sequence: CASFRAGGHNEQFF. Drawing the rest from reference TRBV2 and TRBJ2-1, the complete variable domain is EPEVTQTPSHQVTQMGQEVILRCVPISNHLYFYWYRQILGQKVEFLVSFYNNEISEKSEIFDDQFSVERPDGSNFTLKIRSTKLEDSAMYFCASFRAGGHNEQFFGPGTRLTVL.

Details on this clone: One end of the junction varies from germline; a read error may be responsible. The chain joins TRBV7-2 to TRBJ2-3; 7 nucleotides align to TRBD2. Germline CDR1 is SGHTA and CDR2 is FQGNSA. The CDR3 has 14 residues. DNA of the CDR3: TGTGCCAGCAGCCTAGCGGTGGGCGCAGATACGCAGTATTTT. It specifies CASSLAVGADTQYF.